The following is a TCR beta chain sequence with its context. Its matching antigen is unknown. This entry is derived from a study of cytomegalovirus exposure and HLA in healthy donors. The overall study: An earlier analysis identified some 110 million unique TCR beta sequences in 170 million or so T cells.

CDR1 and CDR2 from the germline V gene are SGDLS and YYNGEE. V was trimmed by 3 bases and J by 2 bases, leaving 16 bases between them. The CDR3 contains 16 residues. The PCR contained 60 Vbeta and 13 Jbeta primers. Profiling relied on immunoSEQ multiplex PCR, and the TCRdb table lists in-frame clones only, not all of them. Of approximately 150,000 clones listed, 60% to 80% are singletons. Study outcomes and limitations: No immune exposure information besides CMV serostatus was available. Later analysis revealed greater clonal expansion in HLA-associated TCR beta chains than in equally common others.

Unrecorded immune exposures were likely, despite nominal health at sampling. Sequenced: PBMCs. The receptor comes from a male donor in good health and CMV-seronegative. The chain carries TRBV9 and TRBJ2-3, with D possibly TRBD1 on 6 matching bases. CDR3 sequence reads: CASSADTRTDTDTQYF. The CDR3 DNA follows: TGTGCCAGCAGCGCCGATACACGGACAGACACAGATACGCAGTATTTT.